This entry lists 11 T cell receptor beta chains sequenced from one sample in a study of T cell responses to AZD1222 COVID-19 vaccine. Here immunoSEQ multiplex PCR was the method, and the copy in TCRdb shows in-frame clones only, minus some. The top ten hold 4.5% to 6% of the sample, which has 100,000 to 130,000 clones, roughly 85% seen once. Sequencing was performed on peripheral blood, taken 28 days after the second AZD1222 dose. These receptors were obtained from an adult who received the AZD1222 COVID-19 vaccine.

The rearrangement uses TRBV6-5 and TRBJ2-7; TRBD1 agrees at 9 bases. J lost 4 bases, V lost 7 bases, and 8 bases had no gene match. This CDR3 region has 14 residues. Germline CDR1 and CDR2: MNHEY and SVGAGI. The CDR3 DNA reads TGTGCCAGCAACCCCAGGACAGGGGATTACGAGCAGTACTTC. Residues: CASNPRTGDYEQYF.

This clone was observed a single time. The chain has TRBV5-1 and TRBJ1-1; unclear D gene. The CDR3 consists of 11 residues. From germline, CDR1 is SGHRS and CDR2 YFSETQ. The V end lost 3 bases, the J end lost 11 bases, and 11 bases lay between the germline ends. CDR3 bases: TGCGCCAGCAGCTCCCCGGCCGGGGCTTTCTTT. This encodes CASSSPAGAFF.

This chain uses TRBV18 with TRBJ2-4; the D call may be TRBD1 or TRBD2 (5 bases each). V was shortened by 2 bases and J by 0 bases, with 14 bases between the two germline ends. From germline, CDR1 is KGHSH and CDR2 LQKENI. There are 17 residues in the CDR3. In DNA form, the CDR3 reads TGTGCCAGCTCACCATTCGGGGCAGCCGAAGCCAAAAACATTCAGTACTTC. Translated, it gives CASSPFGAAEAKNIQYF.

The chain has TRBV5-1 and TRBJ1-2, with D possibly matching TRBD1 (6 bases). Trimming removed 2 bases from V and 7 bases from J, with 12 bases in between. The V gene's germline CDR1 is SGHRS and CDR2 YFSETQ. CDR3 length: 13 amino acids. CDR3 sequence (DNA): TGCGCCAGCAGCTTTAACAGGGAGGGTGGCTACACCTTC. It encodes CASSFNREGGYTF.

V is TRBV24-1 and J is TRBJ2-1; D could derive from TRBD1 or TRBD2 (6 bases each). CDR1 is KGHDR and CDR2 is SFDVKD in the germline V gene. V was cut by 4 bases and J by 8 bases, with 20 bases left in between. The CDR3 is 16 residues long. The CDR3 spells CATSDLGRYGGHEQFF. CDR3 in DNA: TGTGCCACCAGTGACCTGGGACGGTACGGGGGCCATGAGCAGTTCTTC.

The DNA of the CDR3 is TGTGCCAGCAGCTTACAGGGGACGAACACTGAAGCTTTCTTT. Translating gives CASSLQGTNTEAFF. The V call is TRBV11-1, the J call TRBJ1-1, with a weak D call TRBD1 (6 bases). Germline loops: CDR1 SGHAT, CDR2 FQDESV (reference sequence). V was clipped by 2 bases and J by 1 base, with 8 bases between them. The CDR3 consists of 14 residues.

This clone was found once. V and J are TRBV9 and TRBJ1-4, with D maybe TRBD1 (5 bases). Germline loops: CDR1 SGDLS, CDR2 YYNGEE. V lost 0 bases, J lost 8 bases, and 11 bases lay in between. This CDR3 has 14 residues. The CDR3 loop reads CASSVGGAGEKLFF. The CDR3 coding sequence is TGTGCCAGCAGCGTAGGAGGGGCCGGGGAAAAACTGTTTTTT. Full variable domain (missing parts from reference TRBV9 and TRBJ1-4): DSGVTQTPKHLITATGQRVTLRCSPRSGDLSVYWYQQSLDQGLQFLIQYYNGEERAKGNILERFSAQQFPDLHSELNLSSLELGDSALYFCASSVGGAGEKLFFGSGTQLSVL.

In its sample, this clone was seen once. The chain links TRBV18 to TRBJ1-4, with D perhaps TRBD1 (5 bases). Trimming pared 3 bases from V and 1 base from J, leaving 9 bases between. The CDR3 sequence is 15 residues long. Germline-derived CDR1 and CDR2 are KGHSH and LQKENI. The chain's CDR3 is CASSPRDLTNEKLFF. The CDR3 DNA follows: TGTGCCAGCTCACCGCGGGACCTAACTAATGAAAAACTGTTTTTT.

The V call is TRBV5-5, the J call TRBJ1-6; unclear D gene. The CDR3 spans 15 residues. Germline assignment: CDR1 SGHKS and CDR2 YYEKEE (reference sequence). Trimming cost V 2 bases and J 2 bases, with 8 bases left between them. The CDR3 bases are TGTGCCAGCAGCTTTGAACTGGCCTATAATTCACCCCTCCACTTT. This sequence encodes CASSFELAYNSPLHF.

The rearrangement links TRBV6-1 to TRBJ1-5, with a weak D call TRBD1 (6 bases). CDR1 and CDR2 (germline): MNHNS, SASEGT. This CDR3 contains 16 residues. Trimming cost V 1 base and J 5 bases, with 15 bases left between them. The DNA for the CDR3 is TGTGCCAGCAGTGAAGTCAGGGGCGAGGGCTATCAGCCCCAGCATTTT. It specifies CASSEVRGEGYQPQHF.

This rearrangement joins TRBV19 to TRBJ1-5, with 7 bases matching TRBD1. The CDR3 contains 17 residues. The V gene end was trimmed by 4 bases and the J gene end by 5 bases; junction bases not matched to a gene: 14. CDR1 LNHDA and CDR2 SQIVND come from the germline V gene (reference sequence). CDR3 coding DNA: TGTGCCAGTAGTAAAACACAAGACAGGGAGGGGGATCAGCCCCAGCATTTT. It yields the protein CASSKTQDREGDQPQHF.